The TCR beta chain described here comes from a study of Ad26.COV2.S vaccination and SARS-CoV-2 variants. Study at large: Ad26.COV2.S, an intramuscular injection, was given once or twice 56 days apart. Study-level findings and limits: It was found that vaccine and placebo recipients had similar non-spike TCR breadth. Spike-specific CD8+ and CD4+ T cell responses reportedly showed substantial breadth after vaccination.

Clones were read by immunoSEQ multiplex PCR, and TCRdb kept only the in-frame ones, dropping some. Here the sample spans about 280,000 clones, around 87% being singletons. Points on this clone: The antigen is not known.

The treatment here: 15 to 20 received Ad26.COV2.S at low or high dose, single or two shots; about five received placebo; per-sample allocation not given. The investigators took samples on day 63 after the first vaccine or placebo injection. The sample here was peripheral blood, taken in a trial of Ad26.COV2.S vaccine versus placebo. This sequence was found in a person aged 18-60 years who received the Ad26.COV2.S COVID-19 vaccine or a placebo.

The CDR3 DNA reads as TGCGCCAGCAGCCAAGAGGGATTGAAGACCCAGTACTTC. Its translation: CASSQEGLKTQYF. V gene TRBV4-1 combines with J gene TRBJ2-5; D gene unclear. This CDR3 is 13 amino acids long. In germline, CDR1 is MGHRA, CDR2 YSYEKL. Trimming removed 0 bases from V and 6 bases from J, with 8 bases in between.